These 24 T cell receptor beta chains came from one sample sequenced in a study of CD8+ T cells in alopecia areata. Indicated treatment: oral pan-JAK inhibitor, 5-10 mg twice daily. RNA, once extracted, was reverse transcribed into cDNA for use as the sequencing template. This table comes from immunoSEQ multiplex PCR, and its TCRdb copy is limited to in-frame clones, with some not included. Among roughly 120,000 clones listed, 56% were seen once. The specimen was CD4+ T cells sorted from blood, collected at week 24, from a patient treated with tofacitinib. These receptors were taken from a human donor with alopecia areata.

The rearrangement uses TRBV2 and TRBJ1-2; possible D gene TRBD1, 6 bases. CDR1 and CDR2 (germline): SNHLY, FYNNEI. Deletions cut 8 bases from V and 7 bases from J, with 20 bases between. This CDR3 has 14 amino acids. CDR3: CASGRQAIGGGYTF. The CDR3 bases are TGTGCCAGCGGAAGACAGGCGATAGGAGGTGGCTACACCTTC.

The chain has TRBV7-2 and TRBJ1-2; D possibly corresponds to TRBD1 (5 bases). Germline CDR1 reads SGHTA; CDR2 reads FQGNSA. This CDR3 has 14 residues. Trimming removed 4 bases at V and 5 bases at J, with 14 bases between. CDR3: CASSSQQVRYGYTF. The DNA of the CDR3 is TGTGCCAGCAGCTCGCAACAGGTCCGTTATGGCTACACCTTC.

The V gene is TRBV11-2, the J gene TRBJ2-1; TRBD1 agrees at 7 bases. V dropped 1 base and J dropped 3; count of bases not matched to a gene: 9. The CDR3 covers 17 residues. The germline CDR1 and CDR2 sequences are SGHAT and FQNNGV. The CDR3 region is CASSLVLVTGIYNEQFF. The CDR3 DNA reads TGTGCCAGCAGCTTAGTCCTCGTGACAGGGATCTACAATGAGCAGTTCTTC.

This chain joins TRBV5-1 and TRBJ2-3, with D possibly being TRBD1 (6 bases). CDR1 SGHRS and CDR2 YFSETQ come from the germline V gene. V lost 4 bases and J 2 bases, leaving 20 bases between the germline ends. The length of the CDR3 is 17 residues. CDR3 sequence: CASSPGTPWGNTDTQYF. CDR3 in DNA: TGCGCCAGCAGCCCTGGGACACCTTGGGGAAACACAGATACGCAGTATTTT.

The chain couples TRBV29-1 to TRBJ2-5, with D tentatively TRBD2 (6 bases). The CDR3 length is 14 residues. CDR1 and CDR2 from the germline V gene are SQVTM and ANQGSEA. Trimming took 4 bases from V and 4 from J, leaving 16 bases between them. The CDR3 loop is CSVVGQGGGETQYF. Written as DNA, the CDR3 is TGCAGCGTTGTAGGTCAGGGAGGAGGAGAGACCCAGTACTTC.

V and J are TRBV29-1 and TRBJ2-3; the D gene is possibly TRBD2 (6 bases). The CDR3 contains 14 residues. The ends were cut back, 6 bases at V and 1 base at J, with 14 bases in the middle. CDR1 and CDR2 from the germline V gene are SQVTM and ANQGSEA. CDR3 protein: CSVRTTRGTDTQYF. CDR3 in DNA: TGCAGCGTGAGGACTACCCGTGGCACAGATACGCAGTATTTT.

The V call is TRBV4-1, the J call TRBJ2-7, with 8 bases lining up with TRBD1. The CDR3 is 14 residues long. Losses at the gene ends were 4 bases for V and 7 bases for J; bases not matched to a gene: 9. CDR1 is MGHRA, CDR2 YSYEKL, per germline. CDR3 in DNA: TGCGCCAGCAGCCGGGCGGCAGGGGGCGAAGAGCAGTACTTC. This sequence encodes CASSRAAGGEEQYF.

The chain recombines TRBV13 with TRBJ2-1; possibly TRBD1 for D (5 bases). This CDR3 contains 16 residues. V was clipped by 5 bases and J by 0 bases, with 14 bases between them. Germline V gene lookup returns CDR1 PRHDT and CDR2 FYEKMQ (reference sequence). CDR3 sequence reads: CASSPGPDSSYNEQFF. In DNA form, the CDR3 reads TGTGCCAGCAGCCCCGGACCAGACAGCTCCTACAATGAGCAGTTCTTC.

The rearrangement links TRBV30 to TRBJ1-3; D is undetermined. Germline V gene data show CDR1 as GTSNPN and CDR2 as SVGIG (reference sequence). The CDR3 runs to 13 residues. V shed 2 bases and J shed 0 bases, with 5 bases lying between them. This CDR3 is CAWSFHSGNTIYF. For the CDR3, the DNA is TGTGCCTGGAGTTTCCACTCTGGAAACACCATATATTTT.

The chain joins TRBV30 to TRBJ1-1; no definite D call. V was clipped by 1 base and J by 2 bases, with 8 bases between them. The germline gives CDR1 GTSNPN, CDR2 SVGIG (reference sequence). The CDR3 spans 13 residues. The CDR3 here is CAWSGTQNTEAFF. The CDR3 bases are TGTGCCTGGAGTGGGACCCAAAACACTGAAGCTTTCTTT.

This clone was observed a handful of times. The chain has TRBV5-1 and TRBJ2-2, with unresolved D. The CDR3 has 13 residues. Germline lookup yields CDR1 SGHRS and CDR2 YFSETQ. The V end was cut by 3 bases, the J end by 5 bases, with 8 bases between. CDR3 coding DNA: TGCGCCAGCAGCTCTCCGACAACCGGGGAGCTGTTTTTT. This gives the protein CASSSPTTGELFF. Full variable domain (missing parts from reference TRBV5-1 and TRBJ2-2): KAGVTQTPRYLIKTRGQQVTLSCSPISGHRSVSWYQQTPGQGLQFLFEYFSETQRNKGNFPGRFSGRQFSNSRSEMNVSTLELGDSALYLCASSSPTTGELFFGEGSRLTVL.

V usage is TRBV2 and J usage is TRBJ2-4; the D gene is possibly TRBD2 (6 bases). The CDR3 sequence is 14 residues long. CDR1 and CDR2 (germline): SNHLY, FYNNEI. The V and J ends lost 6 bases and 1 base respectively, with 10 bases between them. The CDR3 loop reads CASRRDWAKNIQYF. CDR3 in DNA: TGTGCCAGCAGAAGGGACTGGGCCAAAAACATTCAGTACTTC.

The chain employs TRBV7-9 and TRBJ1-1, with a weak D call TRBD1 (5 bases). CDR1 SEHNR and CDR2 FQNEAQ come from the germline V gene (reference sequence). V gave up 8 bases and J gave up 7 bases, with 11 bases separating them. There are 11 residues in the CDR3. CDR3 in amino acids: CASSVRGEAFF. CDR3 coding DNA: TGTGCCAGCTCCGTGAGGGGTGAAGCTTTCTTT.

The rearrangement joins TRBV18 to TRBJ1-2; D is ambiguous. The CDR3 loop spans 14 amino acids. CDR1 and CDR2 from the germline V gene are KGHSH and LQKENI. V was clipped by 0 bases and J by 4 bases, with 9 bases between them. CDR3 bases: TGTGCCAGCTCACCACCGAGTCTTCGCTATGGCTACACCTTC. Translating gives CASSPPSLRYGYTF. Full variable domain (outside the CDR3, taken from reference TRBV18 and TRBJ1-2): NAGVMQNPRHLVRRRGQEARLRCSPMKGHSHVYWYRQLPEEGLKFMVYLQKENIIDESGMPKERFSAEFPKEGPSILRIQQVVRGDSAAYFCASSPPSLRYGYTFGSGTRLTVV.

This chain joins TRBV30 and TRBJ2-7, with a tentative D call TRBD1 (5 bases). Per germline, CDR1 GTSNPN and CDR2 SVGIG (reference sequence). V lost 1 base to trimming and J lost 7 bases, with 8 bases between them. CDR3 length: 11 amino acids. CDR3: CAWSGGGEQYF. The CDR3, as DNA: TGTGCCTGGAGTGGGGGCGGAGAGCAGTACTTC.

This sequence joins TRBV7-2 and TRBJ1-1; D might be TRBD1 (6 bases). The CDR3 extends over 17 amino acids. Per the germline V gene, CDR1 is SGHTA and CDR2 is FQGNSA. V gave up 5 bases and J gave up 4 bases, with 23 bases separating them. CDR3 bases: TGTGCCAGCAGCACAGGGATGAGGGGCGCCCGGGGCACTGAAGCTTTCTTT. It yields the protein CASSTGMRGARGTEAFF.

Of note for this clone: Other DNA sequences in this sample translate to the same CDR3. Written as DNA, the CDR3 is TGCAGCGTGCTAGGCGGCTATGGCTACACCTTC. This gives the protein CSVLGGYGYTF. V is TRBV29-1 and J is TRBJ1-2; no reliable D call. Germline-derived CDR1 and CDR2 are SQVTM and ANQGSEA. The CDR3 is made up of 11 amino acids. V gave up 6 bases and J gave up 4 bases, with 9 bases separating them.

The chain links TRBV9 to TRBJ2-6; D gene uncertain. CDR1 and CDR2 (germline): SGDLS, YYNGEE. V was cut by 3 bases and J by 1 base, with 8 bases left in between. The CDR3 runs 15 residues. This CDR3 reads CASSAGLSGANVLTF. The CDR3, as DNA: TGTGCCAGCAGCGCCGGGCTGTCTGGGGCCAACGTCCTGACTTTC.

The V gene is TRBV29-1, the J gene TRBJ2-1, with 13 bases aligning to TRBD2. The CDR3 runs to 14 residues. After removal of 4 bases from V and 7 bases from J, the junction contained 4 bases not matched to a gene. Germline CDR1 SQVTM, CDR2 ANQGSEA. This chain's CDR3 is CSVALTSGGNEQFF. CDR3 sequence (DNA): TGCAGCGTTGCCCTGACTAGCGGGGGGAATGAGCAGTTCTTC.

This clone was detected only once. This rearrangement joins TRBV5-1 to TRBJ2-5; 9 bases align to TRBD2. The CDR3 has 15 amino acids. Germline V gives CDR1 SGHRS, CDR2 YFSETQ. V lost 2 bases to trimming and J lost 2 bases; unmatched junction nucleotides: 4. CDR3 in DNA: TGCGCCAGCAGCTTCAGGCTAGCGGGACAAGAGACCCAGTACTTC. Protein product: CASSFRLAGQETQYF. Full variable domain (remainder filled in from reference TRBV5-1 and TRBJ2-5): KAGVTQTPRYLIKTRGQQVTLSCSPISGHRSVSWYQQTPGQGLQFLFEYFSETQRNKGNFPGRFSGRQFSNSRSEMNVSTLELGDSALYLCASSFRLAGQETQYFGPGTRLLVL.

J is TRBJ2-3 and V is TRBV4-2, with 9 bases aligning to TRBD2. CDR3 length: 15 residues. Germline V gene data show CDR1 as LGHNA and CDR2 as YNFKEQ. V trimming: 2 bases; J trimming: 6 bases; junction bases outside the gene matches: 6. CDR3 DNA sequence: TGTGCCAGCAGCCAAAAGGCGGGGGGGCGGGATACGCAGTATTTT. This encodes CASSQKAGGRDTQYF.

The genes are TRBV20-1 and TRBJ1-1; no firm D call. The ends were cut back, 2 bases at V and 4 bases at J, with 5 bases in the middle. From germline, CDR1 is DFQATT and CDR2 SNEGSKA (reference sequence). This CDR3 is 11 amino acids long. CDR3 protein: CSARPVTEAFF. The CDR3 DNA sequence: TGCAGTGCTAGACCCGTCACTGAAGCTTTCTTT.

This sequence joins TRBV30 and TRBJ2-2, with D maybe TRBD2 (6 bases). Trimming took off 4 bases at V and 0 bases at J, with 9 bases between the two ends. CDR1 is GTSNPN and CDR2 is SVGIG in the germline V gene (reference sequence). The CDR3 sequence is 14 residues long. This CDR3 is CAWTEGTNTGELFF. The CDR3 region has the DNA TGTGCCTGGACGGAGGGTACGAACACCGGGGAGCTGTTTTTT.

J is TRBJ2-5 and V is TRBV5-1; the D gene is possibly TRBD2 (5 bases). The CDR3 runs 14 residues. V was shortened by 0 bases and J by 5 bases, with 11 bases between the two germline ends. Germline CDR1 is SGHRS and CDR2 is YFSETQ. DNA of the CDR3: TGCGCCAGCAGCTTGGCGGGGATGGTGGAGACCCAGTACTTC. Translated, it gives CASSLAGMVETQYF.